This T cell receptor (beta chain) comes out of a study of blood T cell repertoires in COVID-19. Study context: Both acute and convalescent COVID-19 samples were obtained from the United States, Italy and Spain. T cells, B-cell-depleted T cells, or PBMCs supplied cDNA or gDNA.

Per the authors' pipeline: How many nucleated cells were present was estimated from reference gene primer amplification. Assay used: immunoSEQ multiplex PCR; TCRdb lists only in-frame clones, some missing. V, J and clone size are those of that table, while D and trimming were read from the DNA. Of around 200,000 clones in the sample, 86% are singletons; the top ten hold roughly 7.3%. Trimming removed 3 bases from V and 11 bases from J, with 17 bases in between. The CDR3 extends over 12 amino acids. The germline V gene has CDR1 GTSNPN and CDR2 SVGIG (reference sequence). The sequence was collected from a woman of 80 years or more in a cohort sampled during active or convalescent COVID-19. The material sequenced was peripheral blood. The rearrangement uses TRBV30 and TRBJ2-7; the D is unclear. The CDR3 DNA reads TGTGCCTGGAGGGGCCCCAAAAGGCAGGAGTACTTC. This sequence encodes CAWRGPKRQEYF.